This TCR beta chain was obtained from a study of shared clonotypes between healthy human individuals. Study at large: Each donor had three CD4 naive, three CD4 memory, two CD8 naive and one CD8 memory plate.

General observations from the study: Non-shared clonotypes displayed generation probabilities falling below those of clonotypes present in all four donors.

A CD45RA-negative memory subset and a CD45RA+ naive subset were separated from the CD4+ cells. Deletions cut 1 base from V and 7 bases from J, with 25 bases between. Germline CDR1 reads SGHVS; CDR2 reads FNYEAQ. The CDR3 extends over 18 amino acids. A word on this clone: Its specificity is not known.

TCRdb's table, derived via immunoSEQ multiplex PCR, lists solely in-frame clones and lacks some. The table shows roughly 700,000 clones, with roughly 70% occurring only once. Sample: memory CD4+ T cells sorted from blood. The subset here: CD45RA-negative fraction. This sequence joins TRBV7-6 and TRBJ1-2; D might be TRBD1 (5 bases). The clonotype originates from a woman under 40 in good health. The CDR3 loop is CASSLGRGREGLVRGYTF. For the CDR3, the DNA is TGTGCCAGCAGCTTAGGAAGAGGCAGGGAGGGACTGGTTCGTGGCTACACCTTC.